The TCR beta chain described here comes from a study of shared clonotypes between healthy human individuals. A word on this clone: Other DNA sequences in the sample encode the same CDR3.

Germline V gene lookup returns CDR1 GTSNPN and CDR2 SVGIG (reference sequence). V was clipped by 1 base and J by 2 bases, with 6 bases between them. The CDR3 covers 13 residues. The protocol was immunoSEQ multiplex PCR, while the TCRdb copy is restricted to in-frame clones and leaves out a portion. This sample has 1.5 million to 1.9 million clones; 95% to 99% occur once, and the top ten carry approximately 0.44%. The receptor was isolated from a man in his thirties or forties in good health. Sequenced: naive CD4+ T cells sorted from blood. Described subset: CD45RA+ positively selected. The V call is TRBV30, the J call TRBJ1-5; D remains unclear. The CDR3 DNA reads TGTGCCTGGAGTGACCAGGGCAATCAGCCCCAGCATTTT. Protein product: CAWSDQGNQPQHF. Complete variable domain (other parts from reference TRBV30 and TRBJ1-5): SQTIHQWPATLVQPVGSPLSLECTVEGTSNPNLYWYRQAAGRGLQLLFYSVGIGQISSEVPQNLSASRPQDRQFILSSKKLLLSDSGFYLCAWSDQGNQPQHFGDGTRLSIL.